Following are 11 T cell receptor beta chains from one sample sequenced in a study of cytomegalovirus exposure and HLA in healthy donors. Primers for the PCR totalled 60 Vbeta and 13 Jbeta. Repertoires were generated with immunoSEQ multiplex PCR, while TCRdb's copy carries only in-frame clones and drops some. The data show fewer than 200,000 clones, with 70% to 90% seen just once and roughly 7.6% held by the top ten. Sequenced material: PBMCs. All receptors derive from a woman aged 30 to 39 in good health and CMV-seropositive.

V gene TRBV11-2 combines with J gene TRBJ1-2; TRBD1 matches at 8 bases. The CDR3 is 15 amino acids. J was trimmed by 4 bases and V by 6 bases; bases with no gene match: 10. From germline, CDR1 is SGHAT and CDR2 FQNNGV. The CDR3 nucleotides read TGTGCCAGCAGTTCCACCCCGGGACAGGCCTATGGCTACACCTTC. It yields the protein CASSSTPGQAYGYTF.

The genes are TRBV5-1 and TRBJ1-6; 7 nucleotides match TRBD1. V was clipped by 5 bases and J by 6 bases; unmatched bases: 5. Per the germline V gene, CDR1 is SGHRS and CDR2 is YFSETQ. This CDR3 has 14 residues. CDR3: CASRYSGGNSPLHF. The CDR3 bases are TGCGCCAGCAGATATTCAGGGGGTAATTCACCCCTCCACTTT.

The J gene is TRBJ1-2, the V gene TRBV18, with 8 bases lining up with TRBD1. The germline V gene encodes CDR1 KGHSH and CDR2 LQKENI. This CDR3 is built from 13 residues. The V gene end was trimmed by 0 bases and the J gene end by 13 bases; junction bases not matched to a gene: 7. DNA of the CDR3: TGTGCCAGCTCACCACCGGACAGGGCTTTTTGCACCTTC. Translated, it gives CASSPPDRAFCTF.

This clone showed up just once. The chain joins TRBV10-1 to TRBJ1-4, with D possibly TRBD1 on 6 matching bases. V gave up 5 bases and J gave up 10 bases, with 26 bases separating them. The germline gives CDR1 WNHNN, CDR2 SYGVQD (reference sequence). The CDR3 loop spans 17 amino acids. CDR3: CASSTERGGGDVAKLFF. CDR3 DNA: TGCGCCAGCAGTACCGAGAGGGGAGGGGGAGATGTGGCAAAACTGTTTTTT.

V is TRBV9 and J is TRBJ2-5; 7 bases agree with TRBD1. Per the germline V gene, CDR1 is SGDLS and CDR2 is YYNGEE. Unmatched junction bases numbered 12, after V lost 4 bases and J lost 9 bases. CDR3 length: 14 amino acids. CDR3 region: CASSPSLDRSAQYF. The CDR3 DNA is TGTGCCAGCAGCCCCAGCCTGGACAGGTCGGCCCAGTACTTC.

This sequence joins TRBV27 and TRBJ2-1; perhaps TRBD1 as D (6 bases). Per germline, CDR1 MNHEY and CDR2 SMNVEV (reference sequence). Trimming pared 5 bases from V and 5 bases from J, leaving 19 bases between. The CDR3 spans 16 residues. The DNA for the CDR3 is TGTGCCAGCAGTGGGGTGGTCGGGACACATCACAATGAGCAGTTCTTC. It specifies CASSGVVGTHHNEQFF.

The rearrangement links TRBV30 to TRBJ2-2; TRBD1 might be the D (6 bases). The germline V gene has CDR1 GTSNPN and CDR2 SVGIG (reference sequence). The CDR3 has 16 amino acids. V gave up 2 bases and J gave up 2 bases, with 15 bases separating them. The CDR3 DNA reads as TGTGCCTGGAGTTTCCCCCGGACAGCTAACACCGGGGAGCTGTTTTTT. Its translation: CAWSFPRTANTGELFF. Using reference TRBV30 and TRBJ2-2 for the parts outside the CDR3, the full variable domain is SQTIHQWPATLVQPVGSPLSLECTVEGTSNPNLYWYRQAAGRGLQLLFYSVGIGQISSEVPQNLSASRPQDRQFILSSKKLLLSDSGFYLCAWSFPRTANTGELFFGEGSRLTVL.

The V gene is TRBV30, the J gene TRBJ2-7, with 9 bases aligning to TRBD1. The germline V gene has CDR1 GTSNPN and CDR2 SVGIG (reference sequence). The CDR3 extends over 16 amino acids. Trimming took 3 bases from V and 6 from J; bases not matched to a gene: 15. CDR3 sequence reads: CAWSRGDRERFIEQYF. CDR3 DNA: TGTGCCTGGAGCCGAGGGGACAGGGAACGGTTTATCGAGCAGTACTTC.

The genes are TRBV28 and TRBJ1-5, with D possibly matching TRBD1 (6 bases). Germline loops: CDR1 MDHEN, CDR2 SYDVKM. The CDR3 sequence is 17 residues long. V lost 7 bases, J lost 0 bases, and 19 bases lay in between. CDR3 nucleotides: TGTGCCAGCACCTTAGGGGGTACCCTTTATAGCAATCAGCCCCAGCATTTT. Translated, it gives CASTLGGTLYSNQPQHF.

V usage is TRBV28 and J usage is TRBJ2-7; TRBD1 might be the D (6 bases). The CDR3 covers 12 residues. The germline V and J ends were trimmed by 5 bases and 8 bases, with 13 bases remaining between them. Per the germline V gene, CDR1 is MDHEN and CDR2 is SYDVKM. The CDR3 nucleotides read TGTGCCAGCAGTAGTCAGGGGCCTAAGCAGTACTTC. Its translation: CASSSQGPKQYF.

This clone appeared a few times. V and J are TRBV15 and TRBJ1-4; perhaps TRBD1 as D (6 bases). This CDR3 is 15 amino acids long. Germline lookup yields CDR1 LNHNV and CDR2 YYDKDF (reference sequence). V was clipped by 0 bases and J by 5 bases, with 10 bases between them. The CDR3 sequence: CATSRDTGGNEKLFF. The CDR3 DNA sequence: TGTGCCACCAGCAGAGATACGGGGGGCAATGAAAAACTGTTTTTT.